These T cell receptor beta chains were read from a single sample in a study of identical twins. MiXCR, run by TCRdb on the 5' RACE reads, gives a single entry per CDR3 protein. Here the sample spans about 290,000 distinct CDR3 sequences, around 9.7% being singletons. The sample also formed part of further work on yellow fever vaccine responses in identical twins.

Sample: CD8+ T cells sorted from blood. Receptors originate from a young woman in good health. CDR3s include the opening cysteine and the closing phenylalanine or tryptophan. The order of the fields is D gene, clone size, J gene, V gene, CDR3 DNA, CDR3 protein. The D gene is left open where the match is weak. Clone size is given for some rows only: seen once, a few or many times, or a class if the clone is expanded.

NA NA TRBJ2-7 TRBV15 TGTGCCACCAGCTCCGGGTCCCCGGGGTACGAGCAGTACTTC CATSSGSPGYEQYF
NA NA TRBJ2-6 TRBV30 TGTGCCTGGGATGAGGACTCTGGGGCCAACGTCCTGACTTTC CAWDEDSGANVLTF
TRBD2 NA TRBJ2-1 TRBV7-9 TGTGCCAGCAGCTTAGGGTCCAGCGGGGGCCCAGGGAATGAGCAGTTCTTC CASSLGSSGGPGNEQFF
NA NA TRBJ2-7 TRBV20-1 TGCAGTGCTACGGCTGGGGGTTACGAGCAGTACTTC CSATAGGYEQYF
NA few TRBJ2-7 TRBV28 TGTGCCAGCAGTTTACTAGCGACGGAGCAGTACTTC CASSLLATEQYF
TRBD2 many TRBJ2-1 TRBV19 TGTGCCAGTAATGGCGGGGGGGCCATCGTTGAGCAGTTCTTC CASNGGGAIVEQFF
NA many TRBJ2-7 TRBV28 TGTGCCAGCAATCGACGGGCAGGGGACGTCTACGAGCAGTACTTC CASNRRAGDVYEQYF
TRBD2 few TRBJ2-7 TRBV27 TGTGCCAGCAGTTTAGTACTAGCGGACCCATACGAGCAGTACTTC CASSLVLADPYEQYF
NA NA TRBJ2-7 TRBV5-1 TGCGCCAGCATGGGGGAGGCCTACGAGCAGTACTTC CASMGEAYEQYF
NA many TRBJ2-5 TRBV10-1 TGCGCCAGCAGTGAGGGCCGGGATGTGGAGACCCAGTACTTC CASSEGRDVETQYF
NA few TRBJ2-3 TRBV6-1 TGTGCCAGCAGTCCGCTTAGTGGCACTAGCACAGATACGCAGTATTTT CASSPLSGTSTDTQYF